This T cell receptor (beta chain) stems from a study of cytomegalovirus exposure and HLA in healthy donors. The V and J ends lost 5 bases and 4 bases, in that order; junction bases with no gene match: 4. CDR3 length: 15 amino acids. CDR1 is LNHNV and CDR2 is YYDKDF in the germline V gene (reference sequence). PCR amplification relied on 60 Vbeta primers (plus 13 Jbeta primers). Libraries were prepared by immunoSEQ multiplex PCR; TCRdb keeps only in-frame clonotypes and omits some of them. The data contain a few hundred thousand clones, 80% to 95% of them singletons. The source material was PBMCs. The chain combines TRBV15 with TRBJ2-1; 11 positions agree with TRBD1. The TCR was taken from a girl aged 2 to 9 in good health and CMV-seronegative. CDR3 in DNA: TGTGCCACCAGCGGAAGGGACAGGGGGTACAATGAGCAGTTCTTC. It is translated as CATSGRDRGYNEQFF.